The 4 T cell receptor beta chains presented below share a single source sample, sequenced in a study of blood T cell repertoires in COVID-19. Clones were sequenced by immunoSEQ multiplex PCR, and TCRdb holds only the in-frame ones, with some missing. The repertoire holds about 180,000 clones, with roughly four fifths as singletons. The sample taken for sequencing was peripheral blood. The receptor source for this set is a human donor in a cohort sampled during active COVID-19.

V and J are TRBV7-9 and TRBJ1-2; D remains unclear. CDR1 SEHNR and CDR2 FQNEAQ come from the germline V gene (reference sequence). The CDR3 is 15 residues long. V lost 1 base to trimming and J lost 1 base, with 10 bases between them. This CDR3 is CASSLGAGNNYGYTF. The CDR3, as DNA: TGTGCCAGCAGCTTAGGGGCAGGAAATAACTATGGCTACACCTTC.

The chain joins TRBV7-9 to TRBJ2-5, with a weak D call TRBD2 (5 bases). Germline CDR1 is SEHNR and CDR2 is FQNEAQ (reference sequence). The CDR3 consists of 13 residues. V shed 5 bases and J shed 7 bases, with 14 bases lying between them. The CDR3 loop reads CASSPEASGTQYF. CDR3 bases: TGTGCCAGCAGCCCGGAGGCTAGTGGGACCCAGTACTTC.

The V call is TRBV9, the J call TRBJ2-7; TRBD2 matches 11 bases. Looked up from germline, CDR1 is SGDLS and CDR2 is YYNGEE. The trim removed 0 bases at V and 3 bases at J, leaving 8 bases unmatched. The length of the CDR3 is 17 residues. DNA for the CDR3: TGTGCCAGCAGCGTAGACAGCGGGACTAGCGGTCGCTACGAGCAGTACTTC. Translated: CASSVDSGTSGRYEQYF.

The V and J genes are TRBV19 and TRBJ1-5; 7 bases are shared with TRBD1. There are 20 residues in the CDR3. Germline V gene sequence: CDR1 LNHDA, CDR2 SQIVND (reference sequence). With V trimmed by 5 bases and J by 5 bases, 24 bases remained unmatched. The CDR3 reads CASSPPATGLVLAFHQPQHF. In DNA, the CDR3 is TGTGCCAGTAGTCCACCCGCGACAGGGTTGGTCCTGGCCTTCCATCAGCCCCAGCATTTT. Supplemented by reference TRBV19 and TRBJ1-5, the full variable domain reads DGGITQSPKYLFRKEGQNVTLSCEQNLNHDAMYWYRQDPGQGLRLIYYSQIVNDFQKGDIAEGYSVSREKKESFPLTVTSAQKNPTAFYLCASSPPATGLVLAFHQPQHFGDGTRLSIL.